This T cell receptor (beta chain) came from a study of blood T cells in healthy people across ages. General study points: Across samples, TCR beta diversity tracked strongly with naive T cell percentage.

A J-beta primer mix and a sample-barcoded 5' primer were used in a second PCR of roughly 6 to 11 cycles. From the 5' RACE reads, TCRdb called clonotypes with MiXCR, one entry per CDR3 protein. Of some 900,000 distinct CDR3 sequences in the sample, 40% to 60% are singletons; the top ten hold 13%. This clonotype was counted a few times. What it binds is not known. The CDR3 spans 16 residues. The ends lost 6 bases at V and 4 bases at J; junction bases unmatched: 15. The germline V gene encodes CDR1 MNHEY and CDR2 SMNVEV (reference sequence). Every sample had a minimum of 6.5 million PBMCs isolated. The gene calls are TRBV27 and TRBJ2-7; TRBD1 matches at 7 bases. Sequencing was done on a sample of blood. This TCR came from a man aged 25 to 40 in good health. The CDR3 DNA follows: TGTGCCAGCAGCCAACTCCCGGGACAGTGGATTTACGAGCAGTACTTC. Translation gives CASSQLPGQWIYEQYF.